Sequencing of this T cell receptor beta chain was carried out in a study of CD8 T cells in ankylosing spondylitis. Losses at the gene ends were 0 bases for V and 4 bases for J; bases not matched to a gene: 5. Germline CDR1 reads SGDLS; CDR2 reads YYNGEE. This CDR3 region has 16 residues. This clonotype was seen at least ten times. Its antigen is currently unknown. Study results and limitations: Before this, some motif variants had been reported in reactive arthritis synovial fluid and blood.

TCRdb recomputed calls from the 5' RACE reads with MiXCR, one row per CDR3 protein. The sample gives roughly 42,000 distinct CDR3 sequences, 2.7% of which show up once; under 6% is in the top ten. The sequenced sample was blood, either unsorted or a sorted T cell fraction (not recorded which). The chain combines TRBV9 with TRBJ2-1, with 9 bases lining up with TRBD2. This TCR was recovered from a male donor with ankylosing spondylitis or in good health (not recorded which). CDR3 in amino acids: CASSVASGMTYNEQFF. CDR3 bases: TGTGCCAGCAGCGTAGCTAGCGGGATGACATACAATGAGCAGTTCTTC. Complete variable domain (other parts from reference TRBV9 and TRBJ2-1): DSGVTQTPKHLITATGQRVTLRCSPRSGDLSVYWYQQSLDQGLQFLIQYYNGEERAKGNILERFSAQQFPDLHSELNLSSLELGDSALYFCASSVASGMTYNEQFFGPGTRLTVL.